This TCR beta chain was documented in a study of blood T cell repertoires in COVID-19. Per the germline V gene, CDR1 is KGHSY and CDR2 is FQNENV. CDR3 length equals 13 residues. V was trimmed by 4 bases and J by 2 bases, leaving 8 bases between them. Method: immunoSEQ multiplex PCR; TCRdb's copy keeps in-frame clones and lacks some. This table holds tens of thousands of clones, around 80% found once. Sequencing input: peripheral blood. This sequence was found in a man older than 75 with acute or convalescent COVID-19. J is TRBJ1-1 and V is TRBV16; a possible D gene is TRBD1 (6 bases). DNA of the CDR3: TGTGCCAGCAGCCCCGGGACAAACACTGAAGCTTTCTTT. Protein product: CASSPGTNTEAFF.